This T cell receptor (beta chain) originates from a study of identical twins. Overall study findings and caveats: Models underestimated how often monozygotic twins shared out-of-frame TCR alpha. A lower insertion count was a feature of abundant cord blood beta clonotypes, with no such feature in memory repertoires.

TCRdb recomputed calls from the 5' RACE reads with MiXCR, one row per CDR3 protein. The data show approximately 530,000 distinct CDR3 sequences, with 20% to 25% seen just once and around 0.48% held by the top ten. J gave up 6 bases and V 5 bases, and 3 bases lay outside the gene matches. Germline assignment: CDR1 SGHTA and CDR2 FQGNSA. The CDR3 extends over 13 amino acids. This clonotype was seen a handful of times. Its specificity is unknown. This same sample was also taken into another study, of yellow fever vaccine responses in identical twins. This second study says: Twin vaccine T cell responses reportedly seemed partly convergent, partly personalized.

The V and J genes are TRBV7-2 and TRBJ2-7; 11 bases fit TRBD2. The sample taken for sequencing was CD4+ T cells sorted from blood. The source is a woman aged 18-30 years in good health. This CDR3 reads CASSHGLAGEQYF. The CDR3 DNA sequence: TGTGCCAGCAGCCACGGACTAGCGGGCGAGCAGTACTTC.